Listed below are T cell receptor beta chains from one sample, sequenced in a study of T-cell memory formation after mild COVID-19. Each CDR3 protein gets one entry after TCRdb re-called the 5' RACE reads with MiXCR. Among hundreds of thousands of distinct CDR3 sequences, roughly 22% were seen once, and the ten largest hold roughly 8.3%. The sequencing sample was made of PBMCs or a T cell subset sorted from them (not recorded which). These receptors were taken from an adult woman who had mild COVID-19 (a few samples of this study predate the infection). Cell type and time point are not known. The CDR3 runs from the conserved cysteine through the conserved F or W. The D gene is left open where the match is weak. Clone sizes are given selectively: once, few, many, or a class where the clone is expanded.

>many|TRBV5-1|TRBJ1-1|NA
CASSLAANTEAFF
TGCGCCAGCAGCTTGGCAGCGAACACTGAAGCTTTCTTT
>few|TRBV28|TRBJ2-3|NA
CASSSGQLVSTDTQYF
TGTGCCAGCAGCTCCGGACAGCTGGTTAGCACAGATACGCAGTATTTT
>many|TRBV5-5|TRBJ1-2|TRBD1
CASSWTGNYGYTF
TGTGCCAGCAGCTGGACAGGAAACTATGGCTACACCTTC
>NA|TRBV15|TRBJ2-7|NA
CATSRGIYEQYF
TGTGCCACCAGCAGGGGTATCTACGAGCAGTACTTC
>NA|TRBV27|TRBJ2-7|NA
CAREGGEQYF
TGTGCCAGGGAGGGGGGCGAGCAGTACTTC
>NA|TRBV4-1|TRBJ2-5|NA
CASRNTNGGQETQYF
TGCGCCAGCCGAAACACGAATGGGGGGCAAGAGACCCAGTACTTC
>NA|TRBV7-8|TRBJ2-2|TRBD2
CASSLVRLAGGGGELFF
TGTGCCAGCAGCTTAGTGCGTCTAGCGGGAGGAGGCGGGGAGCTGTTTTTT
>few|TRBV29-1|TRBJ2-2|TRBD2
CSVETSGSPTGELFF
TGCAGCGTGGAGACTAGCGGGAGCCCGACCGGGGAGCTGTTTTTT
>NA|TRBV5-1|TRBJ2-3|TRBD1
CASRSAGGVGADTQYF
TGCGCCAGCAGGTCGGCAGGGGGCGTTGGGGCAGATACGCAGTATTTT
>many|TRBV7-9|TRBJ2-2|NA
CASSPFGAGELFF
TGTGCCAGCAGCCCATTCGGGGCCGGGGAGCTGTTTTTT
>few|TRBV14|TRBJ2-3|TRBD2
CASSLSGRYLSDTQYF
TGTGCCAGCAGCCTTAGCGGGAGGTACCTTTCAGATACGCAGTATTTT
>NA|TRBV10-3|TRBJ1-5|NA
CAISPGSAYQPQHF
TGTGCCATCTCCCCAGGGAGCGCTTATCAGCCCCAGCATTTT
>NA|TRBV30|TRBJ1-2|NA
CAWTELYREYGYTF
TGTGCCTGGACTGAGCTTTACAGGGAGTATGGCTACACCTTC
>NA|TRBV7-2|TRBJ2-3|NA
CASSLGRLGHADTQYF
TGTGCCAGCAGCTTAGGAAGACTGGGGCACGCAGATACGCAGTATTTT
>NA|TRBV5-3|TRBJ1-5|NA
CARSAGAQRNQPQHF
TGTGCCAGAAGCGCCGGGGCCCAGAGGAATCAGCCCCAGCATTTT
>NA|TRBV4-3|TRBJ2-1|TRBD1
CASSLGQAPNNEQFF
TGCGCCAGCAGCCTGGGACAGGCCCCTAACAATGAGCAGTTCTTC
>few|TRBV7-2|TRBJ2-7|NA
CASSSPGPIYEQYF
TGTGCCAGCAGCTCACCGGGACCAATCTACGAGCAGTACTTC
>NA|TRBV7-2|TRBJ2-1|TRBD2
CASSHVAGAGPVYNEQFF
TGTGCCAGCAGCCACGTAGCGGGAGCGGGCCCCGTCTACAATGAGCAGTTCTTC
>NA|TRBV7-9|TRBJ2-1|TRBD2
CASSYTSGRINEQFF
TGTGCCAGCAGCTATACTAGCGGGAGGATCAATGAGCAGTTCTTC
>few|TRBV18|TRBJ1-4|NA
CASSPGQQRVNEKLFF
TGTGCCAGCTCACCCGGTCAGCAGCGGGTTAATGAAAAACTGTTTTTT
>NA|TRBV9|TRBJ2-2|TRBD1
CASSVYGTATGELFF
TGTGCCAGCAGCGTTTACGGGACAGCCACCGGGGAGCTGTTTTTT
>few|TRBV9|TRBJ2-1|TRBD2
CASSAQSGGSNEQFF
TGTGCCAGCAGCGCCCAGAGCGGGGGGAGTAATGAGCAGTTCTTC
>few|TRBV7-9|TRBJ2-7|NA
CASSLRPGHSYEQYF
TGTGCCAGCAGCTTACGGCCAGGGCACTCCTACGAGCAGTACTTC
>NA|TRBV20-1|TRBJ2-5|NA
CSAPRGFETQYF
TGCAGTGCTCCTCGGGGTTTTGAGACCCAGTACTTC
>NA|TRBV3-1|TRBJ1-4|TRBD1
CASSFTGGSNEKLIF
TGTGCCAGCAGCTTCACAGGGGGGAGTAATGAAAAACTGATTTTT
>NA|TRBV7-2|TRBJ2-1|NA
CASSSGWGDEQFF
TGTGCCAGCAGCTCCGGGTGGGGCGATGAGCAGTTCTTC
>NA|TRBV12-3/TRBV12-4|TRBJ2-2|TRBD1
CASRVEGGIGELFF
TGTGCCAGCAGGGTCGAAGGGGGCATCGGGGAGCTGTTTTTT
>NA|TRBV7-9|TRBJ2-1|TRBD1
CASSPNRGWDEQFF
TGTGCCAGCAGCCCCAACAGGGGTTGGGATGAGCAGTTCTTC
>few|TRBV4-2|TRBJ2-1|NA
CASSQAGGVDEQFF
TGTGCCAGCAGCCAAGCAGGGGGGGTGGATGAGCAGTTCTTC
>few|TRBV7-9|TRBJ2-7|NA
CASRRGSRTYEQYF
TGTGCCAGCAGGCGCGGGTCCCGGACCTACGAGCAGTACTTC
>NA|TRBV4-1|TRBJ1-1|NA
CASSQGPSPRTEAFF
TGCGCCAGCAGCCAAGGCCCCAGTCCTCGCACTGAAGCTTTCTTT
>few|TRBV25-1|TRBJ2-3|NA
CASSPPVTDTQYF
TGTGCCAGCAGTCCACCTGTGACAGATACGCAGTATTTT
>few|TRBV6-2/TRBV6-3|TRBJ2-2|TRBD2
CASSYMAGDTGELFF
TGTGCCAGCAGTTACATGGCGGGGGACACCGGGGAGCTGTTTTTT
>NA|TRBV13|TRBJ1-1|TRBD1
CASSLTGGDAAFF
TGTGCCAGCAGCTTAACAGGGGGAGACGCAGCTTTCTTT
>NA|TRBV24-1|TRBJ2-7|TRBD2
CATSDPGGKQYF
TGTGCCACCAGTGATCCGGGGGGGAAGCAGTACTTC
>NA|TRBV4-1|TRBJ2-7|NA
CASSQERSDGTYEQYF
TGCGCCAGCAGCCAAGAAAGGTCGGACGGGACCTACGAGCAGTACTTC
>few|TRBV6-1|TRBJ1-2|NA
CASSDGFNYGYTF
TGTGCCAGCAGTGACGGGTTTAACTATGGCTACACCTTC
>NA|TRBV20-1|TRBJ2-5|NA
CSAKTRGKETQYF
TGCAGTGCTAAGACCAGGGGAAAAGAGACCCAGTACTTC
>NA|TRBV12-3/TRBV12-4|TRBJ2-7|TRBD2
CASKAGPPSGIFYEQYF
TGTGCCAGCAAGGCTGGCCCTCCTAGCGGGATCTTCTACGAGCAGTACTTC
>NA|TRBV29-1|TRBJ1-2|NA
CSAQSSSPGANYGYTF
TGCAGCGCCCAGTCGTCCTCGCCAGGAGCTAACTATGGCTACACCTTC
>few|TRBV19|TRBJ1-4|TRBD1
CASSRLGTGREKLFF
TGTGCCAGTAGCCGCCTCGGGACAGGTAGAGAAAAACTGTTTTTT
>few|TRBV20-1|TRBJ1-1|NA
CSARESTTEAFF
TGCAGTGCTAGGGAGAGCACTACTGAAGCTTTCTTT